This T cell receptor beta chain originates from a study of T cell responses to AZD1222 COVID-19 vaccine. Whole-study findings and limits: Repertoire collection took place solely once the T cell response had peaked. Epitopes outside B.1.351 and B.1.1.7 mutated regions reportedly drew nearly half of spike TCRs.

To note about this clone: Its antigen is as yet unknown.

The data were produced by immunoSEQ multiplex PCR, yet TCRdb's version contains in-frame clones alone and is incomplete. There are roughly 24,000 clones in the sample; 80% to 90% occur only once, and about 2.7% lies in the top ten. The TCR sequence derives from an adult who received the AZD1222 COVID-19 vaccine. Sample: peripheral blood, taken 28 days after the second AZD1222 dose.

CDR3 sequence: CASSPPTSGGYEQYF. Here the CDR3 DNA reads TGTGCCAGCTCACCACCTACGTCGGGGGGCTACGAGCAGTACTTC. The chain employs TRBV18 and TRBJ2-7, with 7 positions matching TRBD2. V lost 0 bases to trimming and J lost 3 bases; unmatched junction nucleotides: 5. The CDR3 loop spans 15 amino acids. Germline assignment: CDR1 KGHSH and CDR2 LQKENI.